This T cell receptor (beta chain) was identified during a study of blood T cell repertoires in COVID-19. The CDR3 is made up of 14 amino acids. Trimming removed 0 bases at V and 7 bases at J, with 10 bases between. The germline V gene has CDR1 LGHDT and CDR2 YNNKEL (reference sequence). Repertoires were generated with immunoSEQ multiplex PCR, while TCRdb's copy carries only in-frame clones and drops some. The sample carries some 300,000 clones, 86% recorded once. Sequenced: PBMCs or T cells enriched from blood (not recorded which). This chain joins TRBV3-1 (or the pseudogene TRBV3-2) and TRBJ1-5; TRBD1 might be the D (6 bases). The source of this sequence is a man aged 25-45 years who had recovered from COVID-19. The CDR3 nucleotides read TGTGCCAGCAGCCAAGACAGGGGTGGGCAGCCCCAGCATTTT. Amino acid sequence: CASSQDRGGQPQHF.